One TCR beta chain is described in this entry. TCRdb's table, derived via immunoSEQ multiplex PCR, lists solely in-frame clones and lacks some. This table holds about 190,000 clones. This sample is part of a study of control samples from healthy donors and cancer patients. Germline V lookup: CDR1 MNHNS, CDR2 SASEGT. This CDR3 is 16 amino acids long. Trimming pared 0 bases from V and 0 bases from J, leaving 11 bases between. The material sequenced was blood. This TCR was sampled from a woman aged 25 to 45 in good health. This chain uses TRBV6-1 with TRBJ2-5, with D possibly matching TRBD1 (6 bases). The CDR3 coding sequence is TGTGCCAGCAGTGAAGCGCCGGACAGTAACCAAGAGACCCAGTACTTC. It codes for CASSEAPDSNQETQYF.